This entry concerns a single T cell receptor (beta chain). Its antigen is currently unknown. The data derive from a study of cytomegalovirus exposure and HLA in healthy donors. Study-wide context: T cells numbering around 190 million yielded fewer than 140 million unique TCR beta sequences in an earlier analysis.

Whole-study results and caveats: As was reported, the HLA-A and HLA-B alleles of most subjects were accurately predicted from TCR beta sequences. Equally common other TCR beta chains were less clonally expanded than HLA-associated ones, a later analysis found.

Samples came from healthy bone marrow donors. Primers: 60 Vbeta forward and 13 Jbeta reverse. Generated by immunoSEQ multiplex PCR, the TCRdb table keeps only in-frame clones and is missing some. The sample contains over 250,000 clones, roughly 85% of which appear only once. The sequence was obtained from a man aged 35-49 years in good health and CMV-seropositive. Sequenced material: PBMCs.

CDR3 in amino acids: CASSEIGAENYGYTF. The CDR3 DNA follows: TGTGCCAGCAGTGAAATAGGGGCAGAGAACTATGGCTACACCTTC. The chain links TRBV6-1 to TRBJ1-2; D is possibly TRBD1 (5 bases). The length of the CDR3 is 15 residues. Deletions cut 2 bases from V and 2 bases from J, with 12 bases between. Germline CDR1 is MNHNS and CDR2 is SASEGT.